These T cell receptor beta chains were read from a single sample in a study of T cell responses to AZD1222 COVID-19 vaccine. This table comes from immunoSEQ multiplex PCR, and its TCRdb copy is limited to in-frame clones, with some not included. The sample shows around 26,000 clones, 88% of them seen only once. Sample: peripheral blood, taken 28 days after the second AZD1222 dose. Every receptor here comes from an adult who received the AZD1222 COVID-19 vaccine. Both conserved end residues are part of each CDR3. A D gene is named only where the DNA matches it firmly.

CDR3aa | j_gene | d_gene | v_gene | len
CASSARTGDISPLHF | TRBJ1-6 | TRBD1 | TRBV9 | 15
CASSLDRGNTEAFF | TRBJ1-1 | TRBD1 | TRBV27 | 14
CASSELSGGTHQPQHF | TRBJ1-5 | - | TRBV6-1 | 16
CASSLPGRATTLHF | TRBJ1-6 | - | TRBV5-4 | 14
CASSPGTAFEQYF | TRBJ2-7 | - | TRBV18 | 13
CASSPRGGASYEQYF | TRBJ2-7 | TRBD2 | TRBV7-8 | 15
CASSEISQLGENTEAFF | TRBJ1-1 | - | TRBV18 | 17
CASSSPGRDTQYF | TRBJ2-3 | - | TRBV28 | 13
CASSLVLATNEKLFF | TRBJ1-4 | - | TRBV5-1 | 15
CASSPATGRYYGYTF | TRBJ1-2 | - | TRBV7-2 | 15
CASSPRTPAAPLHF | TRBJ1-6 | - | TRBV5-1 | 14
CASSQEFRDSYGYTF | TRBJ1-2 | - | TRBV4-3 | 15
CASSLGWRGTDTQYF | TRBJ2-3 | - | TRBV5-6 | 15
CASSYGEGRAYEQYF | TRBJ2-7 | - | TRBV6-5 | 15
CASSLGPIPTDTQYF | TRBJ2-3 | - | TRBV7-6 | 15
CASSFWTRGVNEQFF | TRBJ2-1 | - | TRBV28 | 15
CASSLDGLGPYGYTF | TRBJ1-2 | - | TRBV7-2 | 15
CASSYSVIEEISYNEQFF | TRBJ2-1 | - | TRBV6-2/TRBV6-3 | 18
CASSAQGTGGTGELFF | TRBJ2-2 | TRBD1 | TRBV9 | 16
CASSWTSFYEQYF | TRBJ2-7 | TRBD2 | TRBV5-8 | 13
CAIGPGSGEQYF | TRBJ2-7 | - | TRBV10-3 | 12
CASSLLGQNDYGYTF | TRBJ1-2 | - | TRBV28 | 15
CASSGEGRHYEQYF | TRBJ2-7 | TRBD2 | TRBV28 | 14
CASSHGPQGSNQPQHF | TRBJ1-5 | - | TRBV7-2 | 16
CASSPQTGGNTGELFF | TRBJ2-2 | TRBD1 | TRBV5-4 | 16
CASSSGAPSNNSPLHF | TRBJ1-6 | - | TRBV5-4 | 16
CASSFSMTTLSYEQYF | TRBJ2-7 | - | TRBV5-5 | 16
CASSWQGVRGTGELFF | TRBJ2-2 | TRBD1 | TRBV7-2 | 16
CASSPPLHGSQGVTQYF | TRBJ2-3 | - | TRBV18 | 17
CASTPPSGSPEQFF | TRBJ2-1 | TRBD2 | TRBV11-2 | 14
CASSQDGPLTQYF | TRBJ2-5 | - | TRBV25-1 | 13
CASSQGQDGEKLFF | TRBJ1-4 | - | TRBV3-1/TRBV3-2 | 14
CASSQEGKGANTEAFF | TRBJ1-1 | - | TRBV4-3 | 16
CASSQERQLNEKLFF | TRBJ1-4 | - | TRBV4-3 | 15
CAISDGFTDTQYF | TRBJ2-3 | - | TRBV10-3 | 13
CASSQLGAGRQETQYF | TRBJ2-5 | TRBD2 | TRBV14 | 16
CASSHGANQPQHF | TRBJ1-5 | - | TRBV6-6 | 13
CASSLASAGGRETQYF | TRBJ2-5 | TRBD2 | TRBV5-5 | 16
CASSPEITGEAFF | TRBJ1-1 | - | TRBV18 | 13
CSADLLQTQYF | TRBJ2-5 | - | TRBV20-1 | 11
CASSIASGGIYGYTF | TRBJ1-2 | TRBD1 | TRBV19 | 15
CASSQEGLAGNTGELFF | TRBJ2-2 | TRBD2 | TRBV4-1 | 17
CASSGWTESYEQYF | TRBJ2-7 | - | TRBV2 | 14
CSARTGVNYGYTF | TRBJ1-2 | - | TRBV29-1 | 13
CASSLSPGEKLFF | TRBJ1-4 | - | TRBV5-4 | 13
CASSQDYTAGWTQYF | TRBJ2-5 | - | TRBV4-1 | 15
CASSLGQLTTDTQYF | TRBJ2-3 | - | TRBV5-6 | 15
CASNRQGSYEQYF | TRBJ2-7 | TRBD1 | TRBV12-3/TRBV12-4 | 13
CASRATTNYGYTF | TRBJ1-2 | - | TRBV6-5 | 13
CARRQGMNTEAFF | TRBJ1-1 | - | TRBV2 | 13
CASSQGQYYEQYF | TRBJ2-7 | TRBD1 | TRBV18 | 13
CASSESTGGIETQYF | TRBJ2-5 | TRBD1 | TRBV10-1 | 15
CASSQSTPGNTIYF | TRBJ1-3 | - | TRBV3-1/TRBV3-2 | 14
CASSYRQGGYTF | TRBJ1-2 | TRBD1 | TRBV7-2 | 12
CATSIFSQGGQPQHF | TRBJ1-5 | TRBD1 | TRBV15 | 15
CASSSRQGSYGYTF | TRBJ1-2 | TRBD1 | TRBV5-1 | 14
CASSWTLSGANVLTF | TRBJ2-6 | - | TRBV6-5 | 15
CASSQGYRSGRETQYF | TRBJ2-5 | - | TRBV3-1/TRBV3-2 | 16
CASSATTSSNEQFF | TRBJ2-1 | - | TRBV5-4 | 14